What follows is one T cell receptor beta chain and its context. The length of the CDR3 is 16 residues. Germline values: CDR1 SGHDT, CDR2 YYEEEE. Trimming removed 2 bases from V and 0 bases from J, with 12 bases in between. The record originates from a study of CD8 T cells in Susac syndrome. The RNA input was roughly 0.45 to 1 ug, and it was reverse transcribed with random hexamers. It was immunoSEQ multiplex PCR that amplified TCR beta CDR3 across 54 Vbeta and 13 Jbeta. TCRdb re-analysed the immunoSEQ multiplex PCR reads in MiXCR, keeping a single row per CDR3 protein. The table shows 250,000 to 300,000 distinct CDR3 sequences, with around 83% occurring only once. The authors sequenced TCR beta from blood CD8+ and CD4+ T cells. The multiple sclerosis control group was made up of treatment-naive patients with stable or active relapsing-remitting disease. Both CD4+ and CD8+ T cells were negatively isolated, and TEMRA cells underwent FACS enrichment.

The receptor was derived from a human donor with multiple sclerosis. The sequencing sample was made of CD8+ T cells from PBMCs. The chain combines TRBV5-6 with TRBJ2-1; TRBD1 is a possible D gene (5 bases). CDR3 amino acids: CASSFRTPSSYNEQFF. The CDR3 DNA sequence: TGTGCCAGCAGCTTTAGGACACCGAGCTCCTACAATGAGCAGTTCTTC.